This T cell receptor beta chain was captured in a study of T cells in narcolepsy. Looking at the study overall: Enrolled donors included narcolepsy type 1 or type 2 patients and healthy controls.

In this sample, this clone turned up a few times. Its antigen remains unidentified. General study points: No autoreactive T cell clone sequences appeared in some memory CD4+ repertoires. Healthy controls reportedly lacked the autoreactive clonotypes serially found in patients' blood. Autoreactive HCRT-specific and TRIB2-specific clonotypes were marked in same-patient CSF-versus-blood CD4+ comparisons.

The CDR3 runs to 15 residues. The germline V gene encodes CDR1 SGHRS and CDR2 YFSETQ. The ends were cut back, 0 bases at V and 3 bases at J, with 10 bases in the middle. Profiled with immunoSEQ multiplex PCR; TCRdb holds only in-frame clones, not every one. The sample has about 32,000 clones, approximately 79% seen once; the top ten hold 3.8%. The chain employs TRBV5-1 and TRBJ2-1; D could derive from TRBD1 or TRBD2 (5 bases each). The receptor's source is a human donor in good health. Sequencing was performed on memory (CD45RA-) CD4+ T cells from blood. The CDR3 region is CASSLARDLYNEQFF. The CDR3 DNA reads as TGCGCCAGCAGCTTGGCCCGGGACCTCTACAATGAGCAGTTCTTC. Filled out from reference TRBV5-1 and TRBJ2-1, the complete variable domain reads KAGVTQTPRYLIKTRGQQVTLSCSPISGHRSVSWYQQTPGQGLQFLFEYFSETQRNKGNFPGRFSGRQFSNSRSEMNVSTLELGDSALYLCASSLARDLYNEQFFGPGTRLTVL.